A single sample gave rise to the 30 T cell receptor beta chains below, sequenced in a study of radiotherapy plus CTLA-4 blockade in lung cancer. Using immunoSEQ multiplex PCR, the repertoire was profiled, and TCRdb retains in-frame clones only, with some absent. The sample has around 30,000 clones, around 70% seen once. The sample here was peripheral blood, taken from a patient treated with radiotherapy plus ipilimumab. The receptors shown here come from a human donor with non-small cell lung cancer whose response to radiotherapy plus ipilimumab could not be evaluated.

V is TRBV19 and J is TRBJ2-1, with D unresolved. This CDR3 spans 15 amino acids. Trimming cost V 5 bases and J 0 bases, with 11 bases left between them. Germline V gene sequence: CDR1 LNHDA, CDR2 SQIVND (reference sequence). This chain's CDR3 is CASSPVSSSYNEQFF. DNA of the CDR3: TGTGCCAGTAGTCCCGTGAGTAGCTCCTACAATGAGCAGTTCTTC.

The chain recombines TRBV18 with TRBJ2-3; 7 nucleotides line up with TRBD1. The CDR3 runs to 15 residues. With V trimmed by 3 bases and J by 1 base, 4 bases remained unmatched. The V gene's germline CDR1 is KGHSH and CDR2 LQKENI. As DNA, the CDR3 is TGTGCCAGCTCACCTAGTACAGGGGGCACAGATACGCAGTATTTT. As protein: CASSPSTGGTDTQYF.

This chain joins TRBV19 and TRBJ2-3; 7 nucleotides match TRBD2. Germline loops: CDR1 LNHDA, CDR2 SQIVND (reference sequence). The V gene end was trimmed by 3 bases and the J gene end by 3 bases; junction bases not matched to a gene: 6. The CDR3 is made up of 15 amino acids. CDR3 in amino acids: CASSIRRGGTDTQYF. CDR3 in DNA: TGTGCCAGTAGTATTCGGCGGGGAGGGACAGATACGCAGTATTTT.

The chain uses TRBV7-2 and TRBJ2-1, with TRBD2 as a possible D gene (6 bases). The CDR3 length is 15 residues. Trimming removed 5 bases from V and 2 bases from J, with 13 bases in between. The germline gives CDR1 SGHTA, CDR2 FQGNSA. Written as DNA, the CDR3 is TGTGCCAGCAGCCCACCGGGGGTCGCCTACAATGAGCAGTTCTTC. Amino acids: CASSPPGVAYNEQFF.

V and J are TRBV19 and TRBJ2-5, with a weak D call TRBD1 (5 bases). CDR3 length: 12 amino acids. V was cut by 4 bases and J by 4 bases, with 7 bases left in between. Germline V lookup: CDR1 LNHDA, CDR2 SQIVND (reference sequence). The CDR3 region has the DNA TGTGCCAGTAGTACAAGGGGAGAGACCCAGTACTTC. Protein: CASSTRGETQYF.

The chain has TRBV5-4 and TRBJ1-2, with a tentative D call TRBD1 (5 bases). The V and J ends lost 3 bases and 8 bases respectively, with 20 bases between them. Germline CDR1 and CDR2: SGHNT and YYREEE (reference sequence). CDR3 length equals 15 residues. The DNA of the CDR3 is TGTGCCAGCAGCTCGGCGGGGGGACTAGGGTACGGCTACACCTTC. It encodes CASSSAGGLGYGYTF.

This clone occurred a few times. The chain uses TRBV19 and TRBJ1-1; D may be TRBD1 (6 bases). Germline V gene lookup returns CDR1 LNHDA and CDR2 SQIVND (reference sequence). This CDR3 region has 13 residues. V lost 1 base and J 9 bases, leaving 12 bases between the germline ends. The CDR3, as DNA: TGTGCCAGTAGTATAGGGACAGTTCCCAAAGCTTTCTTT. Its protein is CASSIGTVPKAFF. Full variable domain (remainder filled in from reference TRBV19 and TRBJ1-1): DGGITQSPKYLFRKEGQNVTLSCEQNLNHDAMYWYRQDPGQGLRLIYYSQIVNDFQKGDIAEGYSVSREKKESFPLTVTSAQKNPTAFYLCASSIGTVPKAFFGQGTRLTVV.

Remarks on this clone: The same CDR3 can be traced to other DNA sequences in this sample. The V gene is TRBV7-9, the J gene TRBJ2-5, with D perhaps TRBD1 (6 bases). CDR1 SEHNR and CDR2 FQNEAQ come from the germline V gene (reference sequence). Trimming shortened V by 1 base and J by 5 bases, and 8 bases separated the two germline ends. The CDR3 sequence is 13 residues long. The CDR3 spells CASSLDRAETQYF. In nucleotides, the CDR3 is TGTGCCAGCAGCTTAGACAGGGCGGAGACCCAGTACTTC.

This rearrangement joins TRBV27 to TRBJ2-7; D possibly corresponds to TRBD1 (5 bases). Trimming removed 8 bases at V and 2 bases at J, with 22 bases between. The CDR3 loop spans 16 amino acids. Germline CDR1 MNHEY, CDR2 SMNVEV (reference sequence). The CDR3 protein is CASSHPPRVRTYEQYF. As DNA, the CDR3 is TGTGCCAGCTCCCACCCCCCCAGGGTGAGGACCTACGAGCAGTACTTC.

The rearrangement links TRBV7-9 to TRBJ2-7, with a weak D call TRBD2 (5 bases). Germline values: CDR1 SEHNR, CDR2 FQNEAQ (reference sequence). The CDR3 is made up of 15 amino acids. The germline V and J ends were trimmed by 3 bases and 3 bases, with 15 bases remaining between them. The CDR3 region has the DNA TGTGCCAGCAGCTTTTATGGCCTAGAGGGCTACGAGCAGTACTTC. It codes for CASSFYGLEGYEQYF.

This clone came up a few times. V gene TRBV7-2 combines with J gene TRBJ2-3, with 12 bases that match TRBD2. CDR1 is SGHTA and CDR2 is FQGNSA in the germline V gene. This CDR3 is 16 amino acids long. Unmatched junction bases numbered 0, after V lost 1 base and J lost 1 base. CDR3 protein: CASSLGLAGGTDTQYF. For the CDR3, the DNA is TGTGCCAGCAGCTTAGGACTAGCGGGAGGCACAGATACGCAGTATTTT.

This chain uses TRBV2 with TRBJ2-7, with 9 bases lining up with TRBD2. Germline-derived CDR1 and CDR2 are SNHLY and FYNNEI. This CDR3 comprises 15 residues. Trimming cost V 7 bases and J 3 bases; bases outside gene matches: 10. CDR3 loop: CASTGSGRSGYEQYF. CDR3 DNA: TGTGCCAGCACCGGTAGCGGGAGATCGGGCTACGAGCAGTACTTC. The full variable domain, with the rest looked up from reference TRBV2 and TRBJ2-7, is EPEVTQTPSHQVTQMGQEVILRCVPISNHLYFYWYRQILGQKVEFLVSFYNNEISEKSEIFDDQFSVERPDGSNFTLKIRSTKLEDSAMYFCASTGSGRSGYEQYFGPGTRLTVT.

The chain has TRBV19 and TRBJ1-5; 7 nucleotides align to TRBD1. The V gene's germline CDR1 is LNHDA and CDR2 SQIVND (reference sequence). CDR3 length equals 13 residues. Germline trimming cut 5 bases from V and 6 bases from J; bases unmatched to any gene: 4. CDR3 DNA sequence: TGTGCCAGTAGTCCCCAGGGGGGTCAGCCCCAGCATTTT. As protein: CASSPQGGQPQHF.

This chain joins TRBV5-5 and TRBJ2-1, with D possibly being TRBD1 (6 bases). The V end lost 2 bases, the J end lost 0 bases, and 9 bases lay between the germline ends. The CDR3 has 15 amino acids. Germline V gene sequence: CDR1 SGHKS, CDR2 YYEKEE (reference sequence). The CDR3 sequence: CASSLVQGSYNEQFF. CDR3 nucleotide sequence: TGTGCCAGCAGCTTAGTACAGGGCTCCTACAATGAGCAGTTCTTC.

The J gene is TRBJ2-7, the V gene TRBV7-3, with D possibly being TRBD2 (5 bases). Germline values: CDR1 SGHTA, CDR2 FQGTGA. V was trimmed by 1 base and J by 2 bases, leaving 9 bases between them. The length of the CDR3 is 14 residues. The CDR3, as DNA: TGTGCCAGCAGCTTAAGCCCGGGAACCTACGAGCAGTACTTC. Residues: CASSLSPGTYEQYF.

V gene TRBV5-1 combines with J gene TRBJ2-2, with 7 bases aligning to TRBD1. CDR1 and CDR2 from the germline V gene are SGHRS and YFSETQ. The CDR3 runs 16 residues. Trimming at V came to 7 bases and at J to 1 base, leaving 10 bases not matched to a gene. CDR3 DNA: TGCGCCAGCGGACCCTACAGGGGCGAGAACACCGGGGAGCTGTTTTTT. This codes for CASGPYRGENTGELFF.

This clone came up once. V is TRBV10-3 and J is TRBJ2-7; no clear D gene. The CDR3 has 11 amino acids. CDR1 ENHRY and CDR2 SYGVKD come from the germline V gene. V dropped 0 bases and J dropped 6 bases, with 3 bases sitting between them. The DNA of the CDR3 is TGTGCCATCAGTGAGTCTCTCGAGCAGTACTTC. Its protein product is CAISESLEQYF.

The rearrangement joins TRBV7-9 to TRBJ1-2; 8 nucleotides match TRBD1. Germline CDR1 is SEHNR and CDR2 is FQNEAQ (reference sequence). Losses at the gene ends were 9 bases for V and 7 bases for J; bases not matched to a gene: 16. There are 15 residues in the CDR3. In nucleotides, the CDR3 is TGTGCCAGTCCGCCCCCAGGGGGCGGTTTAGGTGGCTACACCTTC. This codes for CASPPPGGGLGGYTF.

V gene TRBV15 combines with J gene TRBJ1-1; 10 nucleotides line up with TRBD1. V shed 6 bases and J 3 bases; nucleotides not matched to a gene: 13. This CDR3 has 17 amino acids. CDR1 and CDR2 from the germline V gene are LNHNV and YYDKDF (reference sequence). The CDR3 DNA reads TGTGCCACCAGATTAGGAGTCAGGACAGGGGGTTACACTGAAGCTTTCTTT. This gives the protein CATRLGVRTGGYTEAFF.

The gene calls are TRBV7-2 and TRBJ2-1; D is unresolved. The V gene lost 2 bases and the J gene lost 4 bases, with 6 bases spanning the gap. CDR1 and CDR2 from the germline V gene are SGHTA and FQGNSA. The CDR3 covers 13 residues. As DNA, the CDR3 is TGTGCCAGCAGCTTAACGCGGTACAATGAGCAGTTCTTC. Translating it yields CASSLTRYNEQFF.

This chain links TRBV5-4 with TRBJ2-5; 7 bases match TRBD2. The junction had 16 bases not matched to a gene; V was cut back by 6 bases and J by 5 bases. Germline loops: CDR1 SGHNT, CDR2 YYREEE (reference sequence). The length of the CDR3 is 16 residues. The CDR3 region has the DNA TGTGCCAGCACCGACGGGTCGGGAGTTAGCGGGGAGACCCAGTACTTC. Its translation is CASTDGSGVSGETQYF. Drawing the rest from reference TRBV5-4 and TRBJ2-5, the complete variable domain is ETGVTQSPTHLIKTRGQQVTLRCSSQSGHNTVSWYQQALGQGPQFIFQYYREEENGRGNFPPRFSGLQFPNYSSELNVNALELDDSALYLCASTDGSGVSGETQYFGPGTRLLVL.

The chain joins TRBV11-2 to TRBJ2-5; a weak D match, TRBD2 (6 bases). The DNA end lines up better with TRBJ2-7; the J call may be wrong. This CDR3 has 17 amino acids. Germline V gives CDR1 SGHAT, CDR2 FQNNGV. In DNA form, the CDR3 reads TGTGCCAGCAGCTACCTAGGGTTGCGGGATAGCTCCTACGAGCAGTACTTC. Residues: CASSYLGLRDSSYEQYF.

The V gene is TRBV20-1, the J gene TRBJ2-3; D is possibly TRBD2 (5 bases). The V end lost 5 bases, the J end lost 11 bases, and 14 bases lay between the germline ends. The CDR3 spans 11 residues. Germline values: CDR1 DFQATT, CDR2 SNEGSKA (reference sequence). This CDR3 reads CSAGTSRLQYF. In nucleotides, the CDR3 is TGCAGTGCTGGTACTAGTAGGTTGCAGTATTTT.

The chain recombines TRBV5-4 with TRBJ2-7, with TRBD1 identical over 8 bases. CDR3 length: 14 amino acids. Germline V gives CDR1 SGHNT, CDR2 YYREEE (reference sequence). Trimming at V came to 4 bases and at J to 4 bases, leaving 7 bases not matched to a gene. CDR3 DNA sequence: TGTGCCAGCAGCCGACAGGGGAATGGGTACGAGCAGTACTTC. It is translated as CASSRQGNGYEQYF.

V is TRBV19 and J is TRBJ2-1; 11 bases agree with TRBD2. Trimming took 3 bases from V and 6 from J; bases not matched to a gene: 4. The length of the CDR3 is 15 residues. The germline V gene has CDR1 LNHDA and CDR2 SQIVND (reference sequence). CDR3 DNA: TGTGCCAGTAGTATGGGAACTAGCGGGAGCAATGAGCAGTTCTTC. The encoded protein is CASSMGTSGSNEQFF.

The chain has TRBV6-1 and TRBJ2-5, with D perhaps TRBD1 (5 bases). The V gene's germline CDR1 is MNHNS and CDR2 SASEGT. The ends were cut back, 3 bases at V and 5 bases at J, with 10 bases in the middle. The CDR3 length is 13 residues. CDR3 in amino acids: CASSDRVGETQYF. DNA for the CDR3: TGTGCCAGCAGTGACAGGGTAGGGGAGACCCAGTACTTC.

The V and J genes are TRBV6-6 and TRBJ1-1; D ambiguous. V shed 2 bases and J shed 5 bases, with 12 bases lying between them. Germline CDR1 reads MNHNY; CDR2 reads SVGAGI (reference sequence). This CDR3 comprises 14 residues. This chain's CDR3 is CASSYASGRTEAFF. CDR3 coding DNA: TGTGCCAGCAGTTACGCGTCGGGTAGGACTGAAGCTTTCTTT.

Details on this clone: The sample carries other DNA sequences with the same CDR3. The CDR3 region is CASSPYGTADNSPLHF. Written as DNA, the CDR3 is TGTGCCAGCAGCCCCTACGGGACTGCTGATAATTCACCCCTCCACTTT. The V call is TRBV5-6, the J call TRBJ1-6, with D perhaps matching TRBD1 (5 bases). Looked up from germline, CDR1 is SGHDT and CDR2 is YYEEEE. The length of the CDR3 is 16 residues. Trimming took 4 bases from V and 5 from J, leaving 16 bases between them.

In its sample, this clone was seen once. The chain is built from TRBV4-2 and TRBJ2-3, with 9 bases fitting TRBD2. This CDR3 region has 15 residues. Germline lookup yields CDR1 LGHNA and CDR2 YNFKEQ. J gave up 2 bases and V 3 bases, and 3 bases lay outside the gene matches. CDR3 nucleotide sequence: TGTGCCAGCAGCCACGGGACTAGCCTCACAGATACGCAGTATTTT. Its translation: CASSHGTSLTDTQYF.

This clone has just a few counts. The chain joins TRBV4-1 to TRBJ2-4, with 7 bases fitting TRBD1. In germline, CDR1 is MGHRA, CDR2 YSYEKL. The CDR3 has 15 amino acids. The ends lost 1 base at V and 7 bases at J; junction bases unmatched: 7. In DNA form, the CDR3 reads TGCGCCAGCAGCCAAGGACAGGGTGTTAAGAACATTCAGTACTTC. Protein: CASSQGQGVKNIQYF.